What follows describes a single T cell receptor beta chain. Repertoires were generated with immunoSEQ multiplex PCR, while TCRdb's copy carries only in-frame clones and drops some. The sample holds about 93,000 clones, approximately 92% seen once. This sample was taken from a study of T cell changes during pregnancy in multiple sclerosis. This CDR3 has 17 amino acids. CDR1 is PRHDT, CDR2 FYEKMQ, per germline (reference sequence). V shed 0 bases and J 6 bases; nucleotides not matched to a gene: 11. This TCR derives from a female donor with multiple sclerosis, enrolled in a pregnancy study. V and J are TRBV13 and TRBJ1-2, with TRBD1 matching 9 bases. The starting material was peripheral blood, obtained after pregnancy. The CDR3 loop is CASSLGGLQGALNGYTF. DNA of the CDR3: TGTGCCAGCAGCTTAGGGGGATTACAGGGGGCGCTTAATGGCTACACCTTC.